The 5 T cell receptor beta chains listed next were all sequenced from one sample in a study of T cell responses to AZD1222 COVID-19 vaccine (dated by TCRdb to the early 2020s). The sample's time point label is to be understood as: baseline before first vaccination. The library was made by the immunoSEQ multiplex PCR assay. TCRdb retrieved this table from immuneACCESS and kept in-frame rearrangements only. Not all clones are present; in checked studies, unresolved V genes account for under half, and no reason is known for the remainder. In all, the sample holds around 85,000 clones, and about 86% of those were seen once. The top ten clonotypes cover around 5.9% of the sample. This material consisted of peripheral blood, taken on day 0 of AZD1222 vaccination. These receptors originate from an adult in good health.

The chain couples TRBV11-2 to TRBJ1-1; D perhaps matches TRBD1 (6 bases). CDR1 is SGHAT, CDR2 FQNNGV, per germline. The CDR3 contains 13 residues. V gave up 4 bases and J gave up 1 base, with 7 bases separating them. CDR3 region: CASSSDRNTEAFF. In nucleotides, the CDR3 is TGTGCCAGCAGCTCGGACAGGAACACTGAAGCTTTCTTT.

The CDR3 loop is CASSTQGGPGGETQHF. The CDR3 bases are TGTGCCAGTAGTACCCAGGGGGGGCCTGGCGGGGAGACCCAGCATTTT. This rearrangement joins TRBV19 to TRBJ1-5, with 7 bases fitting TRBD1. CDR1 LNHDA and CDR2 SQIVND come from the germline V gene (reference sequence). V trimming: 4 bases; J trimming: 11 bases; junction bases outside the gene matches: 17. CDR3 length: 16 amino acids.

The chain has TRBV2 and TRBJ2-2; unclear D gene. CDR1 is SNHLY and CDR2 is FYNNEI in the germline V gene. The germline V and J ends were trimmed by 2 bases and 2 bases, with 3 bases remaining between them. This CDR3 is built from 13 residues. In DNA form, the CDR3 reads TGTGCCAGCAGTGAAACTAACACCGGGGAGCTGTTTTTT. Protein product: CASSETNTGELFF.

The chain is built from TRBV19 and TRBJ1-1; 10 bases agree with TRBD1. The germline CDR1 and CDR2 sequences are LNHDA and SQIVND (reference sequence). The ends lost 8 bases at V and 0 bases at J; junction bases unmatched: 9. The CDR3 loop spans 16 amino acids. CDR3 DNA: TGTGCCAGTTCTCCCGGGACAGGGGCAATGAACACTGAAGCTTTCTTT. It encodes CASSPGTGAMNTEAFF.

Comment on this clone: Other nucleotide sequences in the sample specify the same CDR3. This chain links TRBV19 with TRBJ1-1, with D uncertain. Germline lookup yields CDR1 LNHDA and CDR2 SQIVND (reference sequence). The CDR3 sequence is 13 residues long. V lost 1 base to trimming and J lost 1 base, with 4 bases between them. In DNA, the CDR3 is TGTGCCAGTAGTATAGGGTCGAACACTGAAGCTTTCTTT. It is translated as CASSIGSNTEAFF. Full variable domain (remainder filled in from reference TRBV19 and TRBJ1-1): DGGITQSPKYLFRKEGQNVTLSCEQNLNHDAMYWYRQDPGQGLRLIYYSQIVNDFQKGDIAEGYSVSREKKESFPLTVTSAQKNPTAFYLCASSIGSNTEAFFGQGTRLTVV.